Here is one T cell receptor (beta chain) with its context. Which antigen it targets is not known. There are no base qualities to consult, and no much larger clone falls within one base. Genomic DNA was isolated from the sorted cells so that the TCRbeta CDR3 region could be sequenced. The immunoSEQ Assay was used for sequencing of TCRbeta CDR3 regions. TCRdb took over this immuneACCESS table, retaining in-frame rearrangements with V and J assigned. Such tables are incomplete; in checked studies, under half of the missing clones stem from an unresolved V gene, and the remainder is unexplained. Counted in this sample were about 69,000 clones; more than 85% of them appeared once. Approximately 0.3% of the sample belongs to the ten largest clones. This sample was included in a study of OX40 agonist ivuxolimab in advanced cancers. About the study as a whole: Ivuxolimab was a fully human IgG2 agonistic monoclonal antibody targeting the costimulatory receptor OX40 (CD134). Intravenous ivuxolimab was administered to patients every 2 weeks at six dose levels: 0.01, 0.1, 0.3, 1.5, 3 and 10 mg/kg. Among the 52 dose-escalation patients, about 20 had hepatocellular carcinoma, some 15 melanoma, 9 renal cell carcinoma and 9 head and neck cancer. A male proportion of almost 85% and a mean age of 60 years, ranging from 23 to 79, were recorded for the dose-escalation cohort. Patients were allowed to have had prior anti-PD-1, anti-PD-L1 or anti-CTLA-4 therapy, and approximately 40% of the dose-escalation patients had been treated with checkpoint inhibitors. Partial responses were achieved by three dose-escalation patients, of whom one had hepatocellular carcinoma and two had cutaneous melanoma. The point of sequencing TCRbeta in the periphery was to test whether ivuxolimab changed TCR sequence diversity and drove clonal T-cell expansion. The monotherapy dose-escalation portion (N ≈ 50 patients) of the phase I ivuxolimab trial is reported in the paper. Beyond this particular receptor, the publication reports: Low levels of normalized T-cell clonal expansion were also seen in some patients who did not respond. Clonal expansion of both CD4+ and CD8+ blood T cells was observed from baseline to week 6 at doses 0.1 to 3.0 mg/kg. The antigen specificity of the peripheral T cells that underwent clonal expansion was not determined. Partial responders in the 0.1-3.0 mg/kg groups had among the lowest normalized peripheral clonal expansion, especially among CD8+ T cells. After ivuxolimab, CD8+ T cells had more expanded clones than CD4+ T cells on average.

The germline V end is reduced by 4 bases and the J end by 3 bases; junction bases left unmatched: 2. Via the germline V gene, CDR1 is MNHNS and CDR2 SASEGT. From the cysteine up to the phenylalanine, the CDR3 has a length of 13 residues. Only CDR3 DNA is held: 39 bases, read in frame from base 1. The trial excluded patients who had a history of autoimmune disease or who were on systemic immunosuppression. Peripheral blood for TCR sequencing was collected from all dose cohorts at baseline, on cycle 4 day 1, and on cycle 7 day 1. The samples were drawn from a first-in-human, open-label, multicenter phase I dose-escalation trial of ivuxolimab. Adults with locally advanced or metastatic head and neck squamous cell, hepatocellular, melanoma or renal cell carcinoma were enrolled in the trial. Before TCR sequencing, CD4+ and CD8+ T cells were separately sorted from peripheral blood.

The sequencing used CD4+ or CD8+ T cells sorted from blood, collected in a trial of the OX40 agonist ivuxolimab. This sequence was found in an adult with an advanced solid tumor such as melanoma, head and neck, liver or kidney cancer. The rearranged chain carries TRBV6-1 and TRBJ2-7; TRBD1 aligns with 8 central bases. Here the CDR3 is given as CASSGTGGYEQYF. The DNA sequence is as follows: TGTGCCAGCAGTGGAACAGGGGGCTACGAGCAGTACTTC.